The 14 T cell receptor beta chains below come from one sample, sequenced in a study of monozygotic twins with inflammatory bowel disease. TCRdb re-analyzed the 5' RACE reads; it lists each CDR3 protein once, without DNA. Its clone listing holds about 380,000 distinct CDR3 sequences. Sequencing was performed on blood. Receptors originate from a human donor with ulcerative colitis or Crohn's disease, or a healthy co-twin of an affected twin (not recorded which).

This chain connects TRBV12-3 or TRBV12-4 to TRBJ2-3; TCRdb names TRBD2, which stays unverified in the absence of DNA. CDR3 size: 16 residues. The CDR3 here is CASSLVGAGRTDTQYF.

The V gene is TRBV7-2, the J gene TRBJ2-3; lacking DNA, the TRBD1 call made by TCRdb goes unchecked. The CDR3 spans 16 residues. Germline CDR1 is SGHTA and CDR2 is FQGNSA. The CDR3 reads CASSLVLRGTWDTQYF.

This chain connects TRBV4-1 to TRBJ2-7; the D gene TCRdb calls, TRBD1, cannot be checked with no DNA. Germline V gene lookup returns CDR1 MGHRA and CDR2 YSYEKL. This CDR3 comprises 14 residues. This CDR3 is CASSWTGTGYEQYF.

The gene calls are TRBV7-9 and TRBJ2-1. CDR1 is SEHNR and CDR2 is FQNEAQ in the germline V gene (reference sequence). The CDR3 is made up of 12 amino acids. CDR3 sequence reads: CASSLLVGEQFF. The full variable domain, completed using reference TRBV7-9 and TRBJ2-1, is DTGVSQNPRHKITKRGQNVTFRCDPISEHNRLYWYRQTLGQGPEFLTYFQNEAQLEKSRLLSDRFSAERPKGSFSTLEIQRTEQGDSAMYLCASSLLVGEQFFGPGTRLTVL.

The rearrangement joins TRBV12-3 or TRBV12-4 to TRBJ2-1; TCRdb indicates TRBD1, and absent DNA this call remains unverified. This CDR3 region has 15 residues. This chain's CDR3 is CASSLRGQGANEQFF.

This chain links TRBV7-3 with TRBJ2-2; absent DNA, TCRdb's TRBD2 call cannot be checked. The CDR3 sequence is 16 residues long. Germline assignment: CDR1 SGHTA and CDR2 FQGTGA. The CDR3 spells CASSLNPRVNTGELFF. The whole variable domain, remainder taken from reference TRBV7-3 and TRBJ2-2, is GAGVSQTPSNKVTEKGKYVELRCDPISGHTALYWYRQSLGQGPEFLIYFQGTGAADDSGLPNDRFFAVRPEGSVSTLKIQRTERGDSAVYLCASSLNPRVNTGELFFGEGSRLTVL.

V gene TRBV2 combines with J gene TRBJ2-7; no DNA is available, so the TRBD1 call from TCRdb remains unchecked. The CDR3 sequence is 13 residues long. Germline V gene lookup returns CDR1 SNHLY and CDR2 FYNNEI. CDR3 sequence reads: CASSRGLGYEQYF.

The gene calls are TRBV5-1 and TRBJ1-1. Germline V gene lookup returns CDR1 SGHRS and CDR2 YFSETQ. CDR3 length: 14 residues. The CDR3: CASSFFGGSTEAFF.

This sequence joins TRBV5-1 and TRBJ2-7; the D gene TCRdb calls, TRBD1, cannot be checked with no DNA. Germline CDR1 reads SGHRS; CDR2 reads YFSETQ. The CDR3 contains 14 residues. The CDR3 sequence is CASSYGQAGLEQYF.

The CDR3 sequence is CASSSQGDYEQYF. J is TRBJ2-7 and V is TRBV5-1; without DNA, the TCRdb call of TRBD1 cannot be checked. Germline-derived CDR1 and CDR2 are SGHRS and YFSETQ. This CDR3 is built from 13 residues. The entire variable domain, with the rest obtained from reference TRBV5-1 and TRBJ2-7, is as follows: KAGVTQTPRYLIKTRGQQVTLSCSPISGHRSVSWYQQTPGQGLQFLFEYFSETQRNKGNFPGRFSGRQFSNSRSEMNVSTLELGDSALYLCASSSQGDYEQYFGPGTRLTVT.

The CDR3: CASSSRGGSGNTIYF. The V and J genes are TRBV7-2 and TRBJ1-3; TCRdb proposes TRBD1, but this gene call is untestable without DNA. In germline, CDR1 is SGHTA, CDR2 FQGNSA. This CDR3 spans 15 amino acids.

The chain recombines TRBV6-2 or TRBV6-3 with TRBJ1-2; the D call from TCRdb, TRBD1, cannot be confirmed without DNA. The CDR3 contains 13 residues. CDR1 and CDR2 (germline): MNHEY, SVGEGT. The CDR3 protein is CASETGLRYGYTF.

This chain uses TRBV27 with TRBJ1-5; TCRdb names TRBD1, which stays unverified in the absence of DNA. CDR3 length equals 13 residues. Germline V gene lookup returns CDR1 MNHEY and CDR2 SMNVEV (reference sequence). The CDR3 sequence is CASMGDGTQPQHF.

The V call is TRBV5-4, the J call TRBJ2-3; no DNA is available, so the TRBD1 call from TCRdb remains unchecked. Per germline, CDR1 SGHNT and CDR2 YYREEE (reference sequence). The CDR3 runs 14 residues. CDR3 in amino acids: CASRRGGVSDTQYF.